This TCR beta chain appears in the sequencing data of a study of blood T cell repertoires in COVID-19. Some clones are missing from TCRdb's copy, which holds only in-frame ones; the method was immunoSEQ multiplex PCR. Here the sample spans over 250,000 clones, 80% to 95% being singletons. The CDR3 sequence is 14 residues long. The junction had 7 bases not matched to a gene; V was cut back by 2 bases and J by 10 bases. Germline V gives CDR1 KGHDR, CDR2 SFDVKD. This chain links TRBV24-1 with TRBJ2-1; TRBD1 aligns across 7 bases. What was sequenced was PBMCs or T cells enriched from blood (not recorded which). The TCR sequence derives from a young woman who had recovered from COVID-19. The CDR3 loop is CATSDSGQRLEQFF. DNA of the CDR3: TGTGCCACCAGTGATTCGGGACAGAGACTAGAGCAGTTCTTC.